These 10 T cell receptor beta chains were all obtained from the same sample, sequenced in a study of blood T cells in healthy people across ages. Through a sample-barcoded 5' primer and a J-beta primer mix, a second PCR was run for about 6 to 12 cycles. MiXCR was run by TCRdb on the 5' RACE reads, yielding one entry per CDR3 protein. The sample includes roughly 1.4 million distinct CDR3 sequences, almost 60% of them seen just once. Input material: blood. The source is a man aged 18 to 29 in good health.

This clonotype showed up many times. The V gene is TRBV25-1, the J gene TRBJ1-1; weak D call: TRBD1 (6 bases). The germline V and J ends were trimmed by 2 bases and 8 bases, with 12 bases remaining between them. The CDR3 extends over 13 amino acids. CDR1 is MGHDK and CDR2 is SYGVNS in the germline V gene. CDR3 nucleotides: TGTGCCAGCAGTGAAGGGGCCGGACAGGAAGCTTTCTTT. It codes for CASSEGAGQEAFF.

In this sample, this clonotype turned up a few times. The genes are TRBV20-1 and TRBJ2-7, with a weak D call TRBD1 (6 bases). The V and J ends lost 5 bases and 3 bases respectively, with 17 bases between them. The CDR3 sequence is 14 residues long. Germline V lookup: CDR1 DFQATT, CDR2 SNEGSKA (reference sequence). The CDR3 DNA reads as TGCAGTGCTCAAAGTCACAGGGTTGACTACGAGCAGTACTTC. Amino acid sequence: CSAQSHRVDYEQYF.

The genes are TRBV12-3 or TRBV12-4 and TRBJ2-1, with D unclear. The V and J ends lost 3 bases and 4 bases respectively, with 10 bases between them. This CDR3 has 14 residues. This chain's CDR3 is CASSFGGRYNEQFF. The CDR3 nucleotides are TGTGCCAGCAGTTTTGGTGGGCGTTACAATGAGCAGTTCTTC.

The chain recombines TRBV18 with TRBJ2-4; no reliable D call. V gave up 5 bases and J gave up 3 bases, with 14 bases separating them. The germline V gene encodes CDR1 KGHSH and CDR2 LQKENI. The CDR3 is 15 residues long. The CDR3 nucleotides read TGTGCCAGCTCAAGGGCAGGTGATGGCAAAAACATTCAGTACTTC. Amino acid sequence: CASSRAGDGKNIQYF.

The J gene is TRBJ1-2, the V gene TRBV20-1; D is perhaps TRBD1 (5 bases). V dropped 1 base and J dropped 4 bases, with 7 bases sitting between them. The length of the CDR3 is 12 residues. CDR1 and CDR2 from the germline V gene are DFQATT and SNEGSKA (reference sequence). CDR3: CSARVGGYGYTF. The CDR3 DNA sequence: TGCAGTGCTAGAGTGGGGGGCTATGGCTACACCTTC.

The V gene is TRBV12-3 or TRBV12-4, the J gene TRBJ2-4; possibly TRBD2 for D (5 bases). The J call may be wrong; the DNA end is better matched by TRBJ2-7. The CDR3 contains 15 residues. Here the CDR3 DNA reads TGTGCCAGCAGTTTGCGGGCAGACCCGTGGTACGAGCAGTACTTC. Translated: CASSLRADPWYEQYF.

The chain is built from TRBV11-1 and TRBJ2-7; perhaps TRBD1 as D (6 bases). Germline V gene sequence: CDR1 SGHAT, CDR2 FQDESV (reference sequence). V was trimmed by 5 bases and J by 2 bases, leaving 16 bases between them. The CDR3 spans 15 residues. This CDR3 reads CASSLGTTNPYEQYF. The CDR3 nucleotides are TGTGCCAGCAGCCTCGGGACAACTAATCCCTACGAGCAGTACTTC.

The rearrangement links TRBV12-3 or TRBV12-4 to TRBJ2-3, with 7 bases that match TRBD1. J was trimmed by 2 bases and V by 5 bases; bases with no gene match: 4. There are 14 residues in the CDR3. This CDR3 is CASSRGQYTDTQYF. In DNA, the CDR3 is TGTGCCAGCAGTAGGGGACAGTACACAGATACGCAGTATTTT.

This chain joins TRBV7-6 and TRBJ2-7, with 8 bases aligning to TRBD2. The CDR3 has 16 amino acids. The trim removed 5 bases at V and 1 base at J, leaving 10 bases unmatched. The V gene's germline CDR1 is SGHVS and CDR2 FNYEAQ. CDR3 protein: CASSPSGGGISYEQYF. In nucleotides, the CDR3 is TGTGCCAGCAGCCCCTCGGGAGGGGGGATATCCTACGAGCAGTACTTC.

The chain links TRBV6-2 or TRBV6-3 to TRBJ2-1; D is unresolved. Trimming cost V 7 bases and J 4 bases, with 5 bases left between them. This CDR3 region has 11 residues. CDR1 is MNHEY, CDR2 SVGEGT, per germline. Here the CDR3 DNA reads TGTGCCAGCACCAATTACAATGAGCAGTTCTTC. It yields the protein CASTNYNEQFF.